This T cell receptor beta chain emerged from a study of control samples from healthy donors and cancer patients. This table comes from immunoSEQ multiplex PCR, and its TCRdb copy is limited to in-frame clones, with some not included. Among more than 150,000 clones listed, over 85% were seen once. The germline CDR1 and CDR2 sequences are SGHRS and YFSETQ. This CDR3 region has 13 residues. V shed 5 bases and J shed 2 bases, with 10 bases lying between them. The origin of this receptor is a man aged 50 to 59 in good health. The specimen sequenced was blood. The V call is TRBV5-1, the J call TRBJ1-1; TRBD1 might be the D (5 bases). CDR3 coding DNA: TGCGCCAGCAGGGTTAGGGGCAACACTGAAGCTTTCTTT. Its translation: CASRVRGNTEAFF.